Following are 25 T cell receptor beta chains from one sample sequenced in a study of OX40 agonist ivuxolimab in advanced cancers. Library method: the immunoSEQ multiplex PCR assay. TCRdb re-hosts the immuneACCESS table, in-frame sequences only. Its copies lack some clones; in the studies checked, an unresolved V gene accounts for under half of them, and the cause for the rest is not known. The sample includes approximately 92,000 clones, with 84% observed a single time. The ten largest clones add up to around 5.9% of the sample. The sequences come from CD4+ or CD8+ T cells sorted from blood, collected in a trial of the OX40 agonist ivuxolimab. The source of these receptors is an adult with an advanced solid tumor such as melanoma, head and neck, liver or kidney cancer.

This rearrangement joins TRBV6-1 to TRBJ1-1, with a possible D match to TRBD1 (5 bases). Germline assignment: CDR1 MNHNS and CDR2 SASEGT. Trimming took 9 bases from V and 3 from J, leaving 11 bases between them. The CDR3 covers 12 residues. The CDR3, as DNA: TGTGCCAGTAAACAGGCTTACACTGAAGCTTTCTTT. This translates into CASKQAYTEAFF.

In the case of this clone: Other nucleotide sequences from this sample produce the same CDR3. V is TRBV4-3 and J is TRBJ2-2; no clear D. CDR1 and CDR2 (germline): LGHNA, YSLEER. V lost 1 base and J 2 bases, leaving 5 bases between the germline ends. There are 14 residues in the CDR3. CDR3 in amino acids: CASSQGANTGELFF. CDR3 sequence (DNA): TGCGCCAGCAGCCAAGGTGCTAACACCGGGGAGCTGTTTTTT.

V is TRBV18 and J is TRBJ1-2; maybe TRBD1 (5 bases). With 0 bases removed from V and 4 bases from J, the gap between germline ends came to 15 bases. Per germline, CDR1 KGHSH and CDR2 LQKENI. CDR3 length equals 16 residues. The CDR3 region is CASSPPRTSGGYGYTF. As DNA, the CDR3 is TGTGCCAGCTCACCACCGAGGACCTCCGGGGGCTATGGCTACACCTTC.

This rearrangement joins TRBV4-3 to TRBJ2-7, with D possibly called TRBD1 or TRBD2 (5 bases each). Germline CDR1 reads LGHNA; CDR2 reads YSLEER. V was clipped by 4 bases and J by 2 bases, with 9 bases between them. The CDR3 is 13 residues long. The CDR3 DNA follows: TGCGCCAGCAGCCCGGGGACCACCTACGAGCAGTACTTC. Protein sequence: CASSPGTTYEQYF.

The chain couples TRBV19 to TRBJ1-3; D is ambiguous. This CDR3 has 17 residues. The V end lost 8 bases, the J end lost 0 bases, and 20 bases lay between the germline ends. Germline V lookup: CDR1 LNHDA, CDR2 SQIVND (reference sequence). The CDR3 spells CASRTTSDSFSGNTIYF. CDR3 in DNA: TGTGCCAGTCGAACCACGTCGGACTCTTTCTCTGGAAACACCATATATTTT.

This chain links TRBV12-5 with TRBJ1-2; TRBD1 is a possible D gene (5 bases). Germline assignment: CDR1 LGHNT and CDR2 FRNRAP. The CDR3 runs to 12 residues. The ends were cut back, 4 bases at V and 6 bases at J, with 9 bases in the middle. The CDR3 sequence: CASGWKGDGYTF. CDR3 nucleotides: TGTGCTAGTGGTTGGAAAGGGGATGGCTACACCTTC.

There are a few counts of this clone. The J gene is TRBJ1-5, the V gene TRBV7-2; 7 positions agree with TRBD1. CDR1 is SGHTA, CDR2 FQGNSA, per germline. After removal of 5 bases from V and 4 bases from J, the junction contained 2 bases not matched to a gene. The CDR3 covers 13 residues. The CDR3 sequence: CASSQQGNQPQHF. In DNA, the CDR3 is TGTGCCAGCAGCCAACAGGGGAATCAGCCCCAGCATTTT.

The chain combines TRBV11-3 with TRBJ2-1, with D perhaps TRBD1 (6 bases). The germline V gene encodes CDR1 SGHNT and CDR2 YENEEA. The CDR3 is 13 amino acids. The germline V and J ends were trimmed by 3 bases and 7 bases, with 10 bases remaining between them. Here the CDR3 DNA reads TGTGCCAGCAGCTTGGGGGCCATAAATGAGCAGTTCTTC. Translating it yields CASSLGAINEQFF.

The chain joins TRBV7-9 to TRBJ2-5; the D gene could be TRBD1 or TRBD2 (6 bases each). The end of the DNA is better explained by TRBJ2-7, so the J call may be wrong. This CDR3 has 16 residues. Germline CDR1 reads SEHNR; CDR2 reads FQNEAQ (reference sequence). In DNA form, the CDR3 reads TGTGCCAGCAGCTTACTCGACGGGGGCGAATCTTACGAGCAGTACTTC. Its translation is CASSLLDGGESYEQYF.

This sequence joins TRBV10-3 and TRBJ2-1; 9 bases align to TRBD2. The trim removed 4 bases at V and 8 bases at J, leaving 6 bases unmatched. Germline values: CDR1 ENHRY, CDR2 SYGVKD. This CDR3 is built from 14 residues. The CDR3 region is CAISGGLAGDEQFF. The CDR3 DNA reads TGTGCCATCAGTGGGGGATTAGCGGGAGATGAGCAGTTCTTC.

The rearrangement uses TRBV6-1 and TRBJ2-1, with 9 bases matching TRBD1. The germline V gene encodes CDR1 MNHNS and CDR2 SASEGT. CDR3 length equals 12 residues. V lost 3 bases, J lost 14 bases, and 5 bases stayed unmatched. The CDR3 sequence: CASSDSRDREFF. The DNA of the CDR3 is TGTGCCAGCAGTGACTCTCGGGACAGGGAGTTCTTC.

The chain is built from TRBV5-1 and TRBJ2-7; 7 bases map to TRBD1. Germline CDR1 is SGHRS and CDR2 is YFSETQ. With 5 bases clipped from V and 3 bases from J, the junction kept 2 bases outside the gene matches. There are 12 residues in the CDR3. The CDR3 sequence is CASRTGNYEQYF. The CDR3 bases are TGCGCCAGCAGGACAGGGAACTACGAGCAGTACTTC.

A single count supports this clone. The chain links TRBV6-5 to TRBJ1-2; tentative D call: TRBD1 (6 bases). In germline, CDR1 is MNHEY, CDR2 SVGAGI. The CDR3 has 13 residues. V was pared by 10 bases and J by 1 base, with 13 bases between. The DNA of the CDR3 is TGTGCCACCTTGGACAGTCTTAACTATGGCTACACCTTC. Protein product: CATLDSLNYGYTF.

In DNA form, the CDR3 reads TGTGCCAGCAGTTGGGACCTCACAGATACGCAGTATTTT. Its protein is CASSWDLTDTQYF. The chain is built from TRBV27 and TRBJ2-3; D is perhaps TRBD1 or TRBD2 (5 bases each). The CDR3 has 13 amino acids. V gave up 4 bases and J gave up 2 bases, with 7 bases separating them. The germline CDR1 and CDR2 sequences are MNHEY and SMNVEV (reference sequence).

This clone appeared once. The junction and the germline gene differ at one end; a read error may be behind it. The V gene is TRBV5-1, the J gene TRBJ1-2, with D hard to call. The CDR3 totals 17 residues. The V gene's germline CDR1 is SGHRS and CDR2 YFSETQ. CDR3 sequence (DNA): TGCGCCAGCACCTTGGGAGTAGTCCTAGGTTCCAACTATGGCTACACCTTC. Protein: CASTLGVVLGSNYGYTF.

V usage is TRBV4-3 and J usage is TRBJ1-1; 7 positions match TRBD1. Germline V gene lookup returns CDR1 LGHNA and CDR2 YSLEER. The CDR3 loop spans 16 amino acids. The junction had 11 bases not matched to a gene; V was cut back by 3 bases and J by 4 bases. The CDR3 region is CASSQGAGGWGTEAFF. DNA of the CDR3: TGCGCCAGCAGCCAGGGGGCAGGGGGTTGGGGCACTGAAGCTTTCTTT.

This sequence joins TRBV2 and TRBJ2-5; TRBD1 agrees at 7 bases. The last part of the DNA fits TRBJ2-7 better; the J call may be wrong. There are 16 residues in the CDR3. CDR1 SNHLY and CDR2 FYNNEI come from the germline V gene. The CDR3 DNA sequence: TGTGCCAGCAGTTCTCGGACAGGAGCGAGCTCCTACGAGCAGTACTTC. Its protein product is CASSSRTGASSYEQYF.

V gene TRBV7-3 combines with J gene TRBJ2-1; D is tentatively TRBD1 or TRBD2 (6 bases each). Trimming took off 5 bases at V and 0 bases at J, with 11 bases between the two ends. CDR3 length: 15 residues. The germline V gene has CDR1 SGHTA and CDR2 FQGTGA. The CDR3 protein is CASSPRGASYNEQFF. CDR3 coding DNA: TGTGCCAGCAGCCCTAGGGGGGCCTCCTACAATGAGCAGTTCTTC. Looking up the rest from reference TRBV7-3 and TRBJ2-1 gives the full variable domain: GAGVSQTPSNKVTEKGKYVELRCDPISGHTALYWYRQSLGQGPEFLIYFQGTGAADDSGLPNDRFFAVRPEGSVSTLKIQRTERGDSAVYLCASSPRGASYNEQFFGPGTRLTVL.

The table lists this clone with a count of one. V usage is TRBV5-8 and J usage is TRBJ2-6, with D tentatively TRBD1 (6 bases). The CDR3 covers 18 residues. Trimming pared 4 bases from V and 4 bases from J, leaving 21 bases between. CDR1 and CDR2 from the germline V gene are SGHTS and YDEGEE. DNA of the CDR3: TGTGCCAGCAGCACCCTACCGGGCCGCCAGGGGGGGGCCAACGTCCTGACTTTC. Amino acid sequence: CASSTLPGRQGGANVLTF.

This clone was seen only a few times. The sample contains more than one DNA sequence encoding this CDR3. Here the CDR3 reads CAWSAGQGRNSPLHF. In DNA, the CDR3 is TGTGCCTGGAGTGCCGGACAGGGCCGGAATTCACCCCTCCACTTT. This rearrangement joins TRBV30 to TRBJ1-6, with 8 positions matching TRBD1. CDR1 GTSNPN and CDR2 SVGIG come from the germline V gene (reference sequence). The trim removed 1 base at V and 7 bases at J, leaving 6 bases unmatched. The CDR3 is 15 amino acids.

The J gene is TRBJ2-7, the V gene TRBV7-2, with 10 bases that match TRBD1. Germline V CDR1 and CDR2: SGHTA, FQGNSA. J was trimmed by 2 bases and V by 4 bases; bases with no gene match: 5. This CDR3 is 15 amino acids long. The CDR3 is CASSSGTGAPYEQYF. The CDR3 DNA reads TGTGCCAGCAGCTCCGGGACAGGGGCCCCCTACGAGCAGTACTTC.

The rearrangement uses TRBV7-2 and TRBJ2-1, with TRBD2 matching over 11 bases. Germline CDR1 and CDR2: SGHTA and FQGNSA. This CDR3 is 16 amino acids long. With V trimmed by 3 bases and J by 8 bases, 9 bases remained unmatched. CDR3 amino acids: CASSFVAGGLTDEQFF. The CDR3 coding sequence is TGTGCCAGCAGCTTTGTAGCGGGGGGGCTAACGGATGAGCAGTTCTTC. The whole variable domain, filled in from reference TRBV7-2 and TRBJ2-1, reads GAGVSQSPSNKVTEKGKDVELRCDPISGHTALYWYRQSLGQGLEFLIYFQGNSAPDKSGLPSDRFSAERTGGSVSTLTIQRTQQEDSAVYLCASSFVAGGLTDEQFFGPGTRLTVL.

V is TRBV11-2 and J is TRBJ1-5; possible D gene TRBD1, 6 bases. CDR1 is SGHAT and CDR2 is FQNNGV in the germline V gene. CDR3 length: 15 amino acids. V was trimmed by 4 bases and J by 5 bases, leaving 15 bases between them. The CDR3: CASSSGGGTHQPQHF. The CDR3 DNA sequence: TGTGCCAGCAGCTCGGGGGGCGGGACACATCAGCCCCAGCATTTT.

The chain employs TRBV9 and TRBJ1-3, with D possibly TRBD1 on 6 matching bases. The CDR3 is made up of 13 amino acids. CDR1 is SGDLS, CDR2 YYNGEE, per germline. The V end was cut by 3 bases, the J end by 4 bases, with 8 bases between. Written as DNA, the CDR3 is TGTGCCAGCAGCGATGGACAGGGAAACACCATATATTTT. This encodes CASSDGQGNTIYF.

The chain links TRBV5-4 to TRBJ1-2, with a possible D match to TRBD1 (5 bases). CDR3 length: 13 amino acids. V shed 3 bases and J shed 7 bases, with 13 bases lying between them. Germline V gives CDR1 SGHNT, CDR2 YYREEE (reference sequence). For the CDR3, the DNA is TGTGCCAGCAGCTGGAGGCAGGGAGGTGGCTACACCTTC. Its translation is CASSWRQGGGYTF.